Described below is a single TCR beta chain sequence and its context. The table lists this clone with a count of one. The antigen it recognizes is unknown. No base quality information exists; no much larger clone differs at one position. Trimming removed 1 base from V and 6 bases from J; the gene matches leave 1 base unexplained. The germline V gene gives CDR1 as SGHVS and CDR2 as FNYEAQ. The cysteine opens and the phenylalanine closes a CDR3 of 14 amino acids. Only the CDR3 DNA is retained, 42 bases long and in frame from the first base. Genomic DNA was extracted from sorted cells with the Quick-DNA Microprep Kit. Amplification of TCRbeta DNA was done with the immunoSEQ hsTCRbeta kit, following the protocol from the manufacturer. An Illumina MiSeq instrument was used to sequence the TCRbeta libraries. Per the source publication's procedure: Removing out-of-frame sequences left 2,204,828 distinct TCRbeta sequences, an average of about 70,000 per individual. Each individual was scored using the number of roughly 150 previously reported CMV-associated TCRbeta sequences that the individual carried and the total number of productive distinct TCRbeta sequences. A beta-binomial model was reimplemented in Python, and scikit-learn random forests with default parameters were trained on data from the US cohort. Classifier performance on the Belgian cohort was reported as the median AUC with percentile confidence intervals calculated over 10,000 bootstrap iterations. As stored in TCRdb, this immuneACCESS dataset retains in-frame rearrangements with V and J assigned. A fraction of the clones does not appear; measured against another copy, unresolved V genes explain less than half of the discrepancy, and the remainder lacks a known reason. V and J calls and clone size are those listed in that table; D and trimming were worked out from the DNA. Within this sample are some 57,000 clones, with approximately 79% of them counted one time only. 0.75% to 0.85% of the sample is held by the ten biggest clonotypes.

The entry originates in a study of memory CD4+ T cells and cytomegalovirus serostatus (dated by TCRdb to the late 2010s). About the study as a whole: The cohort included 35 or so healthy adults from Belgium, of whom 9 were CMV seropositive and about 25 were CMV seronegative. The study sequenced CD4+ memory TCRbeta repertoires of a Belgian cohort with known cytomegalovirus serostatus to replicate a published TCR-based CMV serostatus classifier. Broader findings and caveats from the paper: The results were read as suggesting that the CMV-associated TCR signature is, for the most part, present in the CD4+ memory repertoire. Only CD4+CD45RO+ memory cells were sequenced, unlike the original study, which covered naive and memory CD4+ and CD8+ populations. On the Belgian cohort, the classifier built on the original framework reached a median bootstrapped AUC of about 0.95, with a 95% CI of 0.76-1.00. For predicting CMV serostatus, the median bootstrapped AUC was 0.95 using the original framework and approximately 0.91 using a US-trained random forest. Among the 160 or so previously reported CMV-associated TCRbeta sequences, 67 showed up in the CD4+ memory repertoires, with each one found in between one and five individuals.

Single viable CD3+CD4+CD8-CD45RO+ cells were sorted as memory CD4+ T cells on a FACSAria II. CMV serostatus was determined with a Roche Elecsys assay detecting serum IgG against CMV pp150, pp28, p38 and p52. After thawing, total CD4+ T cells were enriched by positive selection with CD4 magnetic microbeads. The samples came from a different study that was designed specifically to examine the CD4+ T cell memory repertoire. Peripheral blood mononuclear cells were isolated and cryopreserved according to standard operating procedures, and serum was stored at -80 degrees C. CD3-PerCP (BW264/56), CD4-APC (RPA-T4), CD45RO-PE (UCHT1) and CD8-Pacific Orange (3B5) antibodies were used for staining, and non-viable cells were excluded with Sytox blue.

The sample comprised memory CD4+ T cells from blood. The sequence came from an adult in good health and CMV-seronegative. The chain is made from TRBV7-6 and TRBJ2-5, and TRBD2 matches 11 of the central bases. The nucleotides read TGTGCCAGCAGCTTAGAGACTAGCGGGAAGACCCAGTACTTC. Its protein reads: CASSLETSGKTQYF.